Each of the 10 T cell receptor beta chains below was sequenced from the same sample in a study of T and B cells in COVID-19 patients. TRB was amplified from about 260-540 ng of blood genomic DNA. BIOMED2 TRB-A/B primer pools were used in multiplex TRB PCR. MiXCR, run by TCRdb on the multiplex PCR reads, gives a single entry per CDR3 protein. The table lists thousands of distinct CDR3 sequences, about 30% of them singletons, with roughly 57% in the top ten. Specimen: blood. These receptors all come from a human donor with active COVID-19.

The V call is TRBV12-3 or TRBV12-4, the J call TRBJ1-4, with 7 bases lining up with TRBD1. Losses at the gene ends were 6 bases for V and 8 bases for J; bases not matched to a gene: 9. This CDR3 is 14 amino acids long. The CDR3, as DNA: TGTGCCAGCAGCCCTACAGGGGCCCCAGAAAAACTGTTTTTT. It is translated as CASSPTGAPEKLFF.

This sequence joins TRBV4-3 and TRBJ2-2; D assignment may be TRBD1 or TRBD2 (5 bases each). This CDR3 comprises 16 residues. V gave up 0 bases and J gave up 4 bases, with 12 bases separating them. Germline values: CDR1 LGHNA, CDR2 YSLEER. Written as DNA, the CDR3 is TGCGCCAGCAGCCAAGATGAGGGGAGTGGCACCGGGGAGCTGTTTTTT. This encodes CASSQDEGSGTGELFF.

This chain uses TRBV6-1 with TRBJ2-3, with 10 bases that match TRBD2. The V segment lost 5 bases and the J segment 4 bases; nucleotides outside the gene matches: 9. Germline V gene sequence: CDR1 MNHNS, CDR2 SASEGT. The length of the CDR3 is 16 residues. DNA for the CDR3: TGTGCCAGCAGTCGGCTAGCGGGAGCCTTGGCAGATACGCAGTATTTT. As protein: CASSRLAGALADTQYF.

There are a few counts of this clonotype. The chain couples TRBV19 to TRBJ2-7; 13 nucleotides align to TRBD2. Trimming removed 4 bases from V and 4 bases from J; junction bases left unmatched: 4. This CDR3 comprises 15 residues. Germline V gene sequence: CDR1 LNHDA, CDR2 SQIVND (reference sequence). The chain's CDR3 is CASSNRTSGRYEQYF. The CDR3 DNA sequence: TGTGCCAGTAGTAATCGGACTAGCGGGAGATACGAGCAGTACTTC.

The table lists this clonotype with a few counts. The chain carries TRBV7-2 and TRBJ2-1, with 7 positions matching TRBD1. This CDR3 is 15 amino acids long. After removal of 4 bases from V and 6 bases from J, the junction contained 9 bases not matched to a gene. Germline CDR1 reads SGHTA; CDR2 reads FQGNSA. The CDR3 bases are TGTGCCAGCAGCTCCTCCGGGACAGCGGTCAATGAGCAGTTCTTC. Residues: CASSSSGTAVNEQFF.

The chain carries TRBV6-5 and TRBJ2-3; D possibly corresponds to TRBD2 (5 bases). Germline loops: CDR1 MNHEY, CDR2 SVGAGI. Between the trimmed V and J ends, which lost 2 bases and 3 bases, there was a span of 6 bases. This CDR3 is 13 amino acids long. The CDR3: CASSYGGTDTQYF. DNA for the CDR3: TGTGCCAGCAGTTACGGCGGGACAGATACGCAGTATTTT.

The CDR3 DNA reads as TGTGCCAGCAGTTTATCCACTAAATACACCGGGGAGCTGTTTTTT. It translates to CASSLSTKYTGELFF. The rearrangement links TRBV12-3 or TRBV12-4 to TRBJ2-2; D gene unclear. The CDR3 sequence is 15 residues long. V lost 2 bases to trimming and J lost 3 bases, with 10 bases between them.

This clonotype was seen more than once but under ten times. CDR3 DNA: TGTGCCAGCAGCGTTACCGGGACAGATAATTCACCCCTCCACTTT. It translates to CASSVTGTDNSPLHF. The chain combines TRBV6-5 with TRBJ1-6, with TRBD1 matching over 7 bases. The CDR3 has 15 residues. Trimming removed 6 bases from V and 5 bases from J; junction bases left unmatched: 7. CDR1 and CDR2 from the germline V gene are MNHEY and SVGAGI.

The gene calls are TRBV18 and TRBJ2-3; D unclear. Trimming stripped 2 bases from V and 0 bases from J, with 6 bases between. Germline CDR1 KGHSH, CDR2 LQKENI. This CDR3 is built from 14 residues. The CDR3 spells CASSPSYSTDTQYF. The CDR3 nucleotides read TGTGCCAGCTCACCATCGTACAGCACAGATACGCAGTATTTT. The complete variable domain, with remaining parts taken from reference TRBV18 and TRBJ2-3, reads NAGVMQNPRHLVRRRGQEARLRCSPMKGHSHVYWYRQLPEEGLKFMVYLQKENIIDESGMPKERFSAEFPKEGPSILRIQQVVRGDSAAYFCASSPSYSTDTQYFGPGTRLTVL.

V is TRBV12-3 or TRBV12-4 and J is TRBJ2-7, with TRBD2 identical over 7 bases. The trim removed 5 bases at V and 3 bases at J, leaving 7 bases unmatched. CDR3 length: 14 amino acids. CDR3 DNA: TGTGCCAGCAGTCTGGGGACTACCCACTACGAGCAGTACTTC. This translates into CASSLGTTHYEQYF.